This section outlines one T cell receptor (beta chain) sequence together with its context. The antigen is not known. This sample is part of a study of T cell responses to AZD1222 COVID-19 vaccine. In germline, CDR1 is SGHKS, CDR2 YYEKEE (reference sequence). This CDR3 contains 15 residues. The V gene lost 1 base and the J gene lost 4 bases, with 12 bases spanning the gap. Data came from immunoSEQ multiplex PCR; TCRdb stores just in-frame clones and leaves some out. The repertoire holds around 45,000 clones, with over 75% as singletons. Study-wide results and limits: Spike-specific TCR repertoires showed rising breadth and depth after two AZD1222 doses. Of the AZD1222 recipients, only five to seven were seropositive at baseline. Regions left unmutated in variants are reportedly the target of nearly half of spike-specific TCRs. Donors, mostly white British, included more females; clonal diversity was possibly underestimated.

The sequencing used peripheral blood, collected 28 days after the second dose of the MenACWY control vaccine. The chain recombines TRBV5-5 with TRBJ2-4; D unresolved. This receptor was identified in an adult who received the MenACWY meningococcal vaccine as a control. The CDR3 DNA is TGTGCCAGCAGCTTGATGAATTTTGGGAAAAACATTCAGTACTTC. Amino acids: CASSLMNFGKNIQYF.